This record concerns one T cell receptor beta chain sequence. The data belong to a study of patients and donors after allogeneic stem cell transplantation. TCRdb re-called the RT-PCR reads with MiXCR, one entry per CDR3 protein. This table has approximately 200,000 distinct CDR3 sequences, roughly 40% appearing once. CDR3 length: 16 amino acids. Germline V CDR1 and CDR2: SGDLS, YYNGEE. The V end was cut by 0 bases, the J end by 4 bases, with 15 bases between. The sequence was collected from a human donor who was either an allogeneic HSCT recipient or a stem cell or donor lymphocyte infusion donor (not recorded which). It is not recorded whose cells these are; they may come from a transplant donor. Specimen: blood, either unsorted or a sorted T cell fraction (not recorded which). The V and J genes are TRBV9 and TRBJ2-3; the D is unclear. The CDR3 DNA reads TGTGCCAGCAGCGTAGAAACTTCAGGTCAGCCAGATACGCAGTATTTT. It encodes CASSVETSGQPDTQYF.